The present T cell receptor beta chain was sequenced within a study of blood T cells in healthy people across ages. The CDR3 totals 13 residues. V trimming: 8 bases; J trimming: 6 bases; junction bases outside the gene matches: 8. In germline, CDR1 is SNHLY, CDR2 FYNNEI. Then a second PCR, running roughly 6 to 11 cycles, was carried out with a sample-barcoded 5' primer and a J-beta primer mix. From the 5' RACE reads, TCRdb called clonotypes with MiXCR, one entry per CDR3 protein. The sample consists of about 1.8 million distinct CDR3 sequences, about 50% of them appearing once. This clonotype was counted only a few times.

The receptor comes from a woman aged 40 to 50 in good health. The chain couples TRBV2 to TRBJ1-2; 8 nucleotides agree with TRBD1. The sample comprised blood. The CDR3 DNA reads TGTGCCAGCGAAGGACAGGGTGGGAATGGCTACACCTTC. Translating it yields CASEGQGGNGYTF.